These 25 T cell receptor beta chains were sequenced from one sample in a study of T cell responses to AZD1222 COVID-19 vaccine. Repertoires were generated with immunoSEQ multiplex PCR, while TCRdb's copy carries only in-frame clones and drops some. This table holds 250,000 to 300,000 clones, almost 95% found once. Sample: peripheral blood, taken 28 days after the second AZD1222 dose. The receptors come from an adult who received the AZD1222 COVID-19 vaccine.

This rearrangement joins TRBV18 to TRBJ1-1; D not certain. The germline gives CDR1 KGHSH, CDR2 LQKENI. Trimming removed 5 bases from V and 3 bases from J, with 22 bases in between. The CDR3 runs 17 residues. This CDR3 is CASSLASPNLGHTEAFF. The CDR3 nucleotides read TGTGCCAGCTCATTAGCGTCCCCTAATCTAGGGCACACTGAAGCTTTCTTT. Looking up the rest from reference TRBV18 and TRBJ1-1 gives the full variable domain: NAGVMQNPRHLVRRRGQEARLRCSPMKGHSHVYWYRQLPEEGLKFMVYLQKENIIDESGMPKERFSAEFPKEGPSILRIQQVVRGDSAAYFCASSLASPNLGHTEAFFGQGTRLTVV.

The chain joins TRBV14 to TRBJ2-6; tentatively, D is TRBD2 (6 bases). Germline CDR1 and CDR2: SGHDN and FVKESK. This CDR3 spans 18 amino acids. V was shortened by 4 bases and J by 3 bases, with 19 bases between the two germline ends. The CDR3 coding sequence is TGTGCCAGCAGCCCGCGGGACCATAACTATCTTGGGGCCAACGTCCTGACTTTC. Translation gives CASSPRDHNYLGANVLTF. Together with reference TRBV14 and TRBJ2-6, the CDR3 gives the full variable domain: EAGVTQFPSHSVIEKGQTVTLRCDPISGHDNLYWYRRVMGKEIKFLLHFVKESKQDESGMPNNRFLAERTGGTYSTLKVQPAELEDSGVYFCASSPRDHNYLGANVLTFGAGSRLTVL.

The rearrangement links TRBV6-2 or TRBV6-3 to TRBJ2-7, with D possibly being TRBD2 (5 bases). V gave up 4 bases and J gave up 7 bases, with 17 bases separating them. Germline assignment: CDR1 MNHEY and CDR2 SVGEGT. CDR3 size: 14 residues. DNA of the CDR3: TGTGCCAGCAGTTCCCCCACACGGAGGTGGGAGCAGTACTTC. It encodes CASSSPTRRWEQYF.

The CDR3 spells CASSQGRQPQHF. For the CDR3, the DNA is TGTGCCAGCAGCCAAGGCCGACAGCCCCAGCATTTT. The chain is built from TRBV14 and TRBJ1-5; D ambiguous. The CDR3 has 12 residues. Trimming pared 1 base from V and 7 bases from J, leaving 5 bases between. Germline-derived CDR1 and CDR2 are SGHDN and FVKESK.

The chain carries TRBV7-9 and TRBJ2-1; 10 positions agree with TRBD2. The CDR3 consists of 19 residues. J gave up 1 base and V 5 bases, and 14 bases lay outside the gene matches. CDR1 and CDR2 from the germline V gene are SEHNR and FQNEAQ (reference sequence). CDR3 in DNA: TGTGCCAGCAGCGCTCCCACTAGCGGGGCCGTCTCGTCCTACAATGAGCAGTTCTTC. The encoded protein is CASSAPTSGAVSSYNEQFF.

The chain has TRBV5-5 and TRBJ1-5; D is unresolved. The germline V gene has CDR1 SGHKS and CDR2 YYEKEE (reference sequence). Trimming left V 0 bases short and J 6 bases short, with 7 bases between. The CDR3 runs 13 residues. The chain's CDR3 is CASSLAVAQPQHF. CDR3 nucleotides: TGTGCCAGCAGCTTGGCCGTAGCTCAGCCCCAGCATTTT.

The rearrangement links TRBV28 to TRBJ1-5, with D uncertain. CDR1 is MDHEN and CDR2 is SYDVKM in the germline V gene. The V end was cut by 5 bases, the J end by 4 bases, with 9 bases between. CDR3 length equals 13 residues. The CDR3 coding sequence is TGTGCCAGCAGTAGACTGGAGAATCAGCCCCAGCATTTT. The encoded protein is CASSRLENQPQHF.

This clone was counted once. The chain uses TRBV24-1 and TRBJ1-2, with 8 bases aligning to TRBD1. Germline V gene data show CDR1 as KGHDR and CDR2 as SFDVKD. The CDR3 covers 14 residues. J lost 6 bases, V lost 3 bases, and 5 bases had no gene match. The CDR3 loop reads CATSDAGQADGYTF. As DNA, the CDR3 is TGTGCCACCAGTGATGCGGGACAGGCGGATGGCTACACCTTC.

The rearrangement joins TRBV28 to TRBJ2-7; 8 bases match TRBD1. The V and J ends lost 4 bases and 4 bases, in that order; junction bases with no gene match: 12. Germline V CDR1 and CDR2: MDHEN, SYDVKM. The length of the CDR3 is 16 residues. CDR3 region: CASSSDRDLPAYEQYF. The CDR3 DNA is TGTGCCAGCAGTTCGGACAGGGACTTACCCGCATACGAGCAGTACTTC.

This sequence joins TRBV5-1 and TRBJ1-6; D is undetermined. The CDR3 has 15 residues. Germline CDR1 reads SGHRS; CDR2 reads YFSETQ. Trimming took off 0 bases at V and 5 bases at J, with 9 bases between the two ends. CDR3 sequence: CASSLEGPDNSPLHF. CDR3 in DNA: TGCGCCAGCAGCTTGGAAGGGCCCGATAATTCACCCCTCCACTTT. The whole variable domain, filled in from reference TRBV5-1 and TRBJ1-6, reads KAGVTQTPRYLIKTRGQQVTLSCSPISGHRSVSWYQQTPGQGLQFLFEYFSETQRNKGNFPGRFSGRQFSNSRSEMNVSTLELGDSALYLCASSLEGPDNSPLHFGNGTRLTVT.

V usage is TRBV9 and J usage is TRBJ2-5; 10 positions match TRBD2. The CDR3 runs 16 residues. V was clipped by 0 bases and J by 4 bases; unmatched bases: 6. Germline CDR1 reads SGDLS; CDR2 reads YYNGEE. CDR3 bases: TGTGCCAGCAGCGTAGCCCCAACTAGCGGGGTAGAGACCCAGTACTTC. This sequence encodes CASSVAPTSGVETQYF.

The chain is built from TRBV4-2 and TRBJ2-7; TRBD2 agrees at 9 bases. CDR3 length: 16 amino acids. Germline CDR1 is LGHNA and CDR2 is YNFKEQ. V dropped 0 bases and J dropped 5; count of bases not matched to a gene: 8. CDR3 DNA sequence: TGTGCCAGCAGCCAAGATGTGTCGGGACTAGCTGACGAGCAGTACTTC. It translates to CASSQDVSGLADEQYF.

The chain carries TRBV3-1 (or the pseudogene TRBV3-2) and TRBJ2-7; TRBD2 aligns across 10 bases. After removal of 1 base from V and 6 bases from J, the junction contained 3 bases not matched to a gene. Germline loops: CDR1 LGHDT, CDR2 YNNKEL (reference sequence). The CDR3 is made up of 14 amino acids. The CDR3 protein is CASSQGLAGAEQYF. DNA of the CDR3: TGTGCCAGCAGCCAAGGCCTAGCGGGGGCCGAGCAGTACTTC.

The V gene is TRBV19, the J gene TRBJ2-2; D gene uncertain. Germline CDR1 LNHDA, CDR2 SQIVND (reference sequence). This CDR3 region has 11 residues. Trimming took off 10 bases at V and 13 bases at J, with 16 bases between the two ends. CDR3 loop: CATMLGWALFF. The CDR3 bases are TGTGCCACCATGCTCGGATGGGCGCTGTTTTTT.

The genes are TRBV28 and TRBJ2-1, with 11 bases lining up with TRBD2. The germline V gene encodes CDR1 MDHEN and CDR2 SYDVKM. The J segment lost 5 bases and the V segment lost 5 bases, leaving 11 bases of the junction unmatched. The CDR3 is made up of 17 amino acids. CDR3 in amino acids: CASSPPPGTSGNNEQFF. The CDR3 DNA is TGTGCCAGCAGTCCTCCCCCCGGGACTAGCGGAAACAATGAGCAGTTCTTC.

This clone was counted a single time. The chain joins TRBV4-1 to TRBJ2-7; perhaps TRBD2 as D (5 bases). Germline values: CDR1 MGHRA, CDR2 YSYEKL. The CDR3 consists of 19 residues. V lost 0 bases and J lost 6, with 27 bases in between. The CDR3 here is CASSQDMGSFDSRVIEQYF. The CDR3 coding sequence is TGCGCCAGCAGCCAAGATATGGGAAGTTTCGACTCGAGGGTCATCGAGCAGTACTTC.

The genes are TRBV9 and TRBJ2-3; either TRBD1 or TRBD2 may fit D (5 bases each). The CDR3 runs 14 residues. CDR1 and CDR2 (germline): SGDLS, YYNGEE. V dropped 0 bases and J dropped 5 bases, with 10 bases sitting between them. The CDR3 DNA reads TGTGCCAGCAGCGTAGAAGGGACGGGAGATACGCAGTATTTT. The encoded protein is CASSVEGTGDTQYF.

The chain recombines TRBV28 with TRBJ1-1; D is undetermined. CDR3 length: 16 residues. CDR1 and CDR2 from the germline V gene are MDHEN and SYDVKM. The V end was cut by 6 bases, the J end by 8 bases, with 25 bases between. In DNA form, the CDR3 reads TGTGCCAGCAGCCCCCCTAACCGAGGCTCGGGTGAAGAAGCTTTCTTT. Protein product: CASSPPNRGSGEEAFF.

This chain connects TRBV27 to TRBJ2-7, with 9 bases identical to TRBD1. CDR1 and CDR2 from the germline V gene are MNHEY and SMNVEV (reference sequence). V was clipped by 5 bases and J by 7 bases; unmatched bases: 6. The CDR3 runs to 13 residues. The CDR3 DNA reads as TGTGCCAGCAGTCGACAGGGGGAAGGGGAGCAGTACTTC. It yields the protein CASSRQGEGEQYF.

The V gene is TRBV15, the J gene TRBJ1-2; D is perhaps TRBD1 (5 bases). The CDR3 loop spans 14 amino acids. Germline CDR1 is LNHNV and CDR2 is YYDKDF (reference sequence). Trimming took 0 bases from V and 4 from J, leaving 9 bases between them. CDR3 sequence (DNA): TGTGCCACCAGCAGAGATGGGGCAGGCTATGGCTACACCTTC. Its translation is CATSRDGAGYGYTF. Based on the CDR3 plus reference TRBV15 and TRBJ1-2, the full variable domain is DAMVIQNPRYQVTQFGKPVTLSCSQTLNHNVMYWYQQKSSQAPKLLFHYYDKDFNNEADTPDNFQSRRPNTSFCFLDIRSPGLGDTAMYLCATSRDGAGYGYTFGSGTRLTVV.

The chain carries TRBV7-6 and TRBJ1-2, with 7 bases that match TRBD1. The CDR3 spans 16 residues. CDR1 SGHVS and CDR2 FNYEAQ come from the germline V gene. Trimming removed 1 base from V and 4 bases from J; junction bases left unmatched: 9. The CDR3 loop reads CASSLDFGTELYGYTF. CDR3 nucleotides: TGTGCCAGCAGCTTAGATTTTGGGACAGAGCTCTATGGCTACACCTTC.

The chain has TRBV28 and TRBJ1-2, with a possible D match to TRBD1 (6 bases). Trimming stripped 2 bases from V and 7 bases from J, with 11 bases between. Germline CDR1 is MDHEN and CDR2 is SYDVKM. This CDR3 region has 13 residues. The CDR3 DNA reads as TGTGCCAGCAGTTTAGGGGGGGCGGGTGGCTACACCTTC. Its protein is CASSLGGAGGYTF.

The chain employs TRBV18 and TRBJ1-1, with D unclear. Germline V lookup: CDR1 KGHSH, CDR2 LQKENI. V dropped 3 bases and J dropped 6 bases, with 11 bases sitting between them. CDR3 length equals 13 residues. CDR3 DNA sequence: TGTGCCAGCTCACCGGTAGGGCGAGCTGAAGCTTTCTTT. Its translation: CASSPVGRAEAFF.

CDR3 bases: TGTGCCAGCAGTGATTGGGGGGAGACCCAGTACTTC. Translated, it gives CASSDWGETQYF. V and J are TRBV2 and TRBJ2-5; D assignment may be TRBD1 or TRBD2 (5 bases each). Deletions cut 3 bases from V and 5 bases from J, with 7 bases between. Germline V gene sequence: CDR1 SNHLY, CDR2 FYNNEI. CDR3 size: 12 residues. The whole variable domain, filled in from reference TRBV2 and TRBJ2-5, reads EPEVTQTPSHQVTQMGQEVILRCVPISNHLYFYWYRQILGQKVEFLVSFYNNEISEKSEIFDDQFSVERPDGSNFTLKIRSTKLEDSAMYFCASSDWGETQYFGPGTRLLVL.

The rearrangement links TRBV19 to TRBJ2-7; D is uncertain. The CDR3 is made up of 14 amino acids. The V end was cut by 1 base, the J end by 1 base, with 8 bases between. From germline, CDR1 is LNHDA and CDR2 SQIVND (reference sequence). CDR3 residues: CASSIGGISYEQYF. In DNA, the CDR3 is TGTGCCAGTAGTATAGGCGGAATTTCCTACGAGCAGTACTTC. Variable domain in full (rest from reference TRBV19 and TRBJ2-7): DGGITQSPKYLFRKEGQNVTLSCEQNLNHDAMYWYRQDPGQGLRLIYYSQIVNDFQKGDIAEGYSVSREKKESFPLTVTSAQKNPTAFYLCASSIGGISYEQYFGPGTRLTVT.